This T cell receptor (beta chain) comes out of a study of T cell repertoires in cytomegalovirus infection. Study-level points and caveats: Dominating the ex vivo response were TCR beta clonotypes that were CMV-specific and HLA-C-restricted.

The germline CDR1 and CDR2 sequences are LGHNA and YSLEER. V dropped 0 bases and J dropped 3 bases, with 14 bases sitting between them. This CDR3 is 16 amino acids long. TCRdb passed the reads through MiXCR, listing each CDR3 protein once. The sample lists 150,000 to 200,000 distinct CDR3 sequences; 15% to 20% were seen once. This clonotype came up many times. Its specificity is not known. The origin of this receptor is a human donor in good health (CMV status not recorded). Some clones in this sample may be carry-over from other donors' samples. Material for sequencing was CD8+ T cells from PBMCs. This rearrangement joins TRBV4-3 to TRBJ1-2, with no clear D. This chain's CDR3 is CASSQDRRTDYYGYTF. CDR3 sequence (DNA): TGCGCCAGCAGCCAAGATAGAAGGACGGACTACTATGGCTACACCTTC.